This TCR beta chain is from a study of breast tumors, draining lymph nodes, adjacent tissues. Study findings and constraints: Tumor T cell lymph node origin was a supported hypothesis, not proven. Compared with lymph nodes, tumors were less diverse; compared with nontumor tissue, more. The data were judged consistent with most tumor T cells coming from lymph node and expanding in tumor. Luminal-like breast cancer showed significantly higher tumor–nontumor repertoire similarity than basal-like.

TCRdb reprocessed the multiplex PCR reads with MiXCR, giving one entry per CDR3 protein. The profile shows approximately 230,000 distinct CDR3 sequences, nearly 35% of them singletons. To note about this clonotype: The antigen is undetermined.

The lymph nodes were axillary draining lymph nodes from breast cancer patients. The junction had 15 bases not matched to a gene; V was cut back by 5 bases and J by 11 bases. Germline V lookup: CDR1 SEHNR, CDR2 FQNEAQ (reference sequence). This CDR3 region has 15 residues. The chain couples TRBV7-9 to TRBJ2-3; 8 bases are a match to TRBD1. Sequencing used axillary lymph node tissue. The clonotype comes from a female donor with breast cancer. Some clones in this sample may be carry-over from other donors' samples. The CDR3 is CASSPDGQGGNEQYF. CDR3 sequence (DNA): TGTGCCAGCAGCCCTGATGGACAGGGTGGTAATGAGCAGTATTTT.